The rows below give T cell receptor beta chains drawn from one sample of a study of blood T cell repertoires in COVID-19. TCRdb's table, derived via immunoSEQ multiplex PCR, lists solely in-frame clones and lacks some. The table records a few hundred thousand clones, 84% of them present only once. The sequenced material came from PBMCs or T cells enriched from blood (not recorded which). All receptors come from a woman in her thirties or forties who had recovered from COVID-19. Both conserved end residues are part of each CDR3. A D gene is named only where the DNA matches it firmly. Clone size is not always given. Where it is, it says once, few, many or a class for expanded clones.

clone_size: -
j_call: TRBJ2-1
v_call: TRBV6-6
d_call: TRBD2
cdr3_nt: TGTGCCAGCACCAAGGGACTAGCGGGACACAATGAGCAGTTCTTC
cdr3_aa: CASTKGLAGHNEQFF

clone_size: -
j_call: TRBJ1-2
v_call: TRBV27
d_call: TRBD1
cdr3_nt: TGTGCCAGCAGTAGCCACAGGGGGTATGGCTACACCTTC
cdr3_aa: CASSSHRGYGYTF

clone_size: -
j_call: TRBJ2-5
v_call: TRBV11-3
d_call: TRBD1
cdr3_nt: TGTGCCAGCAGCCCGGGACAGCAGGCGAACCAGTACTTC
cdr3_aa: CASSPGQQANQYF

clone_size: -
j_call: TRBJ1-2
v_call: TRBV27
d_call: TRBD1
cdr3_nt: TGTGCCAGCAGTTTATCGTGGGACAGGGGTTCCTATGGCTACACCTTC
cdr3_aa: CASSLSWDRGSYGYTF

clone_size: -
j_call: TRBJ1-2
v_call: TRBV6-5
d_call: TRBD1
cdr3_nt: TGTGCCGTCAGGGGACAGGGTTCTGGCTACACCTTC
cdr3_aa: CAVRGQGSGYTF

clone_size: -
j_call: TRBJ1-2
v_call: TRBV11-2
d_call: TRBD1
cdr3_nt: TGTGCCAGCAGCGCCCGGGACAGGGCGTATGGCTACACCTTC
cdr3_aa: CASSARDRAYGYTF

clone_size: -
j_call: TRBJ2-3
v_call: TRBV5-6
d_call: TRBD1
cdr3_nt: TGTGCCAGCAGCTTAAGAGGACAGGGACTGGCAGATACGCAGTATTTT
cdr3_aa: CASSLRGQGLADTQYF

clone_size: once
j_call: TRBJ1-1
v_call: TRBV24-1
d_call: -
cdr3_nt: TGTGCCACCAGTTTCAGACGGGGCGCGGGGGAGACTGAAGCTTTCTTT
cdr3_aa: CATSFRRGAGETEAFF

clone_size: -
j_call: TRBJ2-1
v_call: TRBV5-4
d_call: TRBD2
cdr3_nt: TGTGCCAGCAGCTTGGGGGGACTAGCGGGAGACAATGAGCAGTTCTTC
cdr3_aa: CASSLGGLAGDNEQFF

clone_size: -
j_call: TRBJ1-1
v_call: TRBV11-3
d_call: -
cdr3_nt: TGTGCCAGCAGCTTAGGGGGAGGGGGTGAGGCTTTCTTT
cdr3_aa: CASSLGGGGEAFF

clone_size: -
j_call: TRBJ2-1
v_call: TRBV5-4
d_call: TRBD2
cdr3_nt: TGTGCCAGCAGCTTGAGACTAGCGGGAGATGAGCAGTTCTTC
cdr3_aa: CASSLRLAGDEQFF

clone_size: -
j_call: TRBJ2-5
v_call: TRBV5-1
d_call: TRBD2
cdr3_nt: TGCGCCAGCAGCTCTATAGCGGGAGGGCAAGAGACCCAGTACTTC
cdr3_aa: CASSSIAGGQETQYF

clone_size: -
j_call: TRBJ2-5
v_call: TRBV7-7
d_call: TRBD1
cdr3_nt: TGTGCCAGCAGCCGGGGACAGGGCTCCCAAGAGACCCAGTACTTC
cdr3_aa: CASSRGQGSQETQYF

clone_size: once
j_call: TRBJ2-6
v_call: TRBV3-1/TRBV3-2
d_call: -
cdr3_nt: TGTGCCAGCAGCCAAGCGCGCAGGGCCGCGGGGGCCAACGTCCTGACTTTC
cdr3_aa: CASSQARRAAGANVLTF

clone_size: -
j_call: TRBJ2-7
v_call: TRBV5-1
d_call: -
cdr3_nt: TGCGCCAGCAGCGGAGATAGCTACGAGCAGTACTTC
cdr3_aa: CASSGDSYEQYF

clone_size: -
j_call: TRBJ2-3
v_call: TRBV5-1
d_call: TRBD2
cdr3_nt: TGCGCCAGCAGTTTGGTTGGAGCGGGAGGAAACGGGCCCCCAGATACGCAGTATTTT
cdr3_aa: CASSLVGAGGNGPPDTQYF

clone_size: -
j_call: TRBJ2-3
v_call: TRBV10-2
d_call: -
cdr3_nt: TGCGCCAGCAGTGAGAGCCGGACTGGGAACACAGATACGCAGTATTTT
cdr3_aa: CASSESRTGNTDTQYF

clone_size: -
j_call: TRBJ2-5
v_call: TRBV4-3
d_call: TRBD1
cdr3_nt: TGCGCCAGCAGCCAAGCCACAGGGGGCGCGGAGACCCAGTACTTC
cdr3_aa: CASSQATGGAETQYF

clone_size: -
j_call: TRBJ2-2
v_call: TRBV7-2
d_call: -
cdr3_nt: TGTGCCAGCAGCTTAGGTAGCTCCACCGGGGAGCTGTTTTTT
cdr3_aa: CASSLGSSTGELFF

clone_size: -
j_call: TRBJ1-2
v_call: TRBV14
d_call: -
cdr3_nt: TGTGCCAGCAGCCAAGGGGGAGTCTATGGCTACACCTTC
cdr3_aa: CASSQGGVYGYTF

clone_size: -
j_call: TRBJ1-3
v_call: TRBV3-1/TRBV3-2
d_call: -
cdr3_nt: TGTGCCAGCAGCCAAAGGAGCTCTGGAAACACCATATATTTT
cdr3_aa: CASSQRSSGNTIYF

clone_size: -
j_call: TRBJ1-1
v_call: TRBV19
d_call: -
cdr3_nt: TGTGCCAGTAGGGTAGGATGGGGGCCCCCTGCCCCTGAAGCTTTCTTT
cdr3_aa: CASRVGWGPPAPEAFF

clone_size: -
j_call: TRBJ1-5
v_call: TRBV10-2
d_call: -
cdr3_nt: TGCGCCAGCATAAGGGGATATAGCAATCAGCCCCAGCATTTT
cdr3_aa: CASIRGYSNQPQHF

clone_size: once
j_call: TRBJ1-5
v_call: TRBV30
d_call: -
cdr3_nt: TGTGCCTGGAGCAAAGGGGGTTTCAGGGGACAAGATCAGCCCCAGCATTTT
cdr3_aa: CAWSKGGFRGQDQPQHF

clone_size: -
j_call: TRBJ1-1
v_call: TRBV29-1
d_call: TRBD1
cdr3_nt: TGCAGCTCTACCCTGACAGGGGCTGAAGCTTTCTTT
cdr3_aa: CSSTLTGAEAFF

clone_size: -
j_call: TRBJ1-5
v_call: TRBV19
d_call: TRBD1
cdr3_nt: TGTGCCAGTTCCGACCAGACAGGGGATTGGCAGCCCCAGCATTTT
cdr3_aa: CASSDQTGDWQPQHF

clone_size: -
j_call: TRBJ2-1
v_call: TRBV24-1
d_call: -
cdr3_nt: TGTGCCACCAGTGGAGGACAGTCCTACAATGAGCAGTTCTTC
cdr3_aa: CATSGGQSYNEQFF

clone_size: few
j_call: TRBJ1-1
v_call: TRBV19
d_call: -
cdr3_nt: TGTGCCAGTAGGGCGGGGGGAAAAGACACTGAAGCTTTCTTT
cdr3_aa: CASRAGGKDTEAFF

clone_size: -
j_call: TRBJ2-7
v_call: TRBV3-1/TRBV3-2
d_call: -
cdr3_nt: TGTGCCAGCAGCCCGGACAGCTACGAGCAGTACTTC
cdr3_aa: CASSPDSYEQYF

clone_size: once
j_call: TRBJ1-2
v_call: TRBV6-6
d_call: TRBD1
cdr3_nt: TGTGCCAGCAGGGGGACAGAGGGAGCCTATGGCTACACCTTC
cdr3_aa: CASRGTEGAYGYTF

clone_size: -
j_call: TRBJ1-5
v_call: TRBV19
d_call: -
cdr3_nt: TGTGCCAGTAGTCCCCAACACAATCTGGGCAATCAGCCCCAGCATTTT
cdr3_aa: CASSPQHNLGNQPQHF

clone_size: -
j_call: TRBJ2-3
v_call: TRBV2
d_call: -
cdr3_nt: TGTGCCGACGGGGGGCGGGACGTCAAAGATACGCAGTATTTT
cdr3_aa: CADGGRDVKDTQYF

clone_size: -
j_call: TRBJ1-1
v_call: TRBV30
d_call: TRBD1
cdr3_nt: TGTGCCTGGAGTCGGGACAGGATTTCCTTTTTCTTT
cdr3_aa: CAWSRDRISFFF

clone_size: -
j_call: TRBJ1-1
v_call: TRBV7-2
d_call: -
cdr3_nt: TGTGCCAGCAGCCACCACATGCGAGGGACTGAAGCTTTCTTT
cdr3_aa: CASSHHMRGTEAFF

clone_size: -
j_call: TRBJ1-5
v_call: TRBV12-5
d_call: -
cdr3_nt: TGTGCTAGTGGTTTGGTACTAGGCGGATCCTCGCATCAGCCCCAGCATTTT
cdr3_aa: CASGLVLGGSSHQPQHF

clone_size: few
j_call: TRBJ2-5
v_call: TRBV27
d_call: TRBD1
cdr3_nt: TGTGCCAGCAGTTCCCTGGGACAGTTCGAGACCCAGTACTTC
cdr3_aa: CASSSLGQFETQYF

clone_size: -
j_call: TRBJ1-4
v_call: TRBV19
d_call: -
cdr3_nt: TGTGCCAGTAGTATGGGGGGGTTGGGTGAAAAACTGTTTTTT
cdr3_aa: CASSMGGLGEKLFF

clone_size: -
j_call: TRBJ2-5
v_call: TRBV19
d_call: TRBD2
cdr3_nt: TGTGCCAGTAGCCCGTTTAGAGCGGGAGGGCAAGAGACCCAGTACTTC
cdr3_aa: CASSPFRAGGQETQYF

clone_size: -
j_call: TRBJ1-2
v_call: TRBV5-4
d_call: -
cdr3_nt: TGTGCCAGCAGCCCGGGACATCTGCTTAACTATGGCTACACCTTC
cdr3_aa: CASSPGHLLNYGYTF

clone_size: -
j_call: TRBJ2-3
v_call: TRBV7-9
d_call: TRBD2
cdr3_nt: TGTGCCAGCAGCTTAGCGGGACTAGCGGGAGGGGATACGCAGTATTTT
cdr3_aa: CASSLAGLAGGDTQYF

clone_size: -
j_call: TRBJ2-5
v_call: TRBV27
d_call: -
cdr3_nt: TGTGCCAGCAGTTTAAGCGCCCAAGAGACCCAGTACTTC
cdr3_aa: CASSLSAQETQYF

clone_size: -
j_call: TRBJ2-5
v_call: TRBV19
d_call: TRBD2
cdr3_nt: TGTGCCAGTAGTATATCCGGACTAGCGGCGGAGACCCAGTACTTC
cdr3_aa: CASSISGLAAETQYF

clone_size: -
j_call: TRBJ2-7
v_call: TRBV29-1
d_call: TRBD1
cdr3_nt: TGCAGCGTTGAAGTCAGCGGACAGGGATTCCCCTACGAGCAGTACTTC
cdr3_aa: CSVEVSGQGFPYEQYF

clone_size: -
j_call: TRBJ1-2
v_call: TRBV27
d_call: -
cdr3_nt: TGTGCCAGCAGTTTTTCAGCGGCTAACTATGGCTACACCTTC
cdr3_aa: CASSFSAANYGYTF

clone_size: -
j_call: TRBJ2-3
v_call: TRBV7-2
d_call: -
cdr3_nt: TGTGCCAGCAGCTTGAGGATGACAGATACGCAGTATTTT
cdr3_aa: CASSLRMTDTQYF

clone_size: -
j_call: TRBJ2-7
v_call: TRBV11-2
d_call: -
cdr3_nt: TGTGCCAGCAGCTTAGAGCCCCTGACAGAGCAGTACTTC
cdr3_aa: CASSLEPLTEQYF

clone_size: -
j_call: TRBJ2-1
v_call: TRBV7-2
d_call: -
cdr3_nt: TGTGCCAGCAGCCGCCGCCGGGACTTCTACGACGGGGAGCAGTTCTTC
cdr3_aa: CASSRRRDFYDGEQFF